Listed here are 23 T cell receptor beta chains from one sample, sequenced in a study of post-analysis software for immune sequencing data. Study-level findings and limits: A handful of TRBV segments were significantly more frequent in patients than in controls. TRBV5-6, TRBV5-1 and TRBV20-1 were among these segments.

No antigen has been assigned to these receptors. The TCR beta cDNA libraries carried unique molecular identifiers. A single record per CDR3 protein comes from TCRdb applying MiXCR to the PCR reads. The repertoire holds around 700,000 distinct CDR3 sequences, 59% seen once, with approximately 11% in the top ten. Sequenced input: blood. Receptors originate from a girl aged 2-15 years with multiple sclerosis.

This clonotype has just one count. The junction shows a germline mismatch at one end, possibly a read error. The genes are TRBV5-1 and TRBJ1-5; D unresolved. Germline CDR1 SGHRS, CDR2 YFSETQ. This CDR3 spans 14 amino acids. The CDR3 is CASSLGYEEQPQHF. The DNA for the CDR3 is TGCGCCAGCAGCTTGGGGTATGAGGAACAGCCTCAGCATTTT.

This clonotype was observed a handful of times. The CDR3 reads CSVSSGTGTDTQYF. Here the CDR3 DNA reads TGCAGCGTAAGTAGCGGAACTGGCACAGATACGCAGTATTTT. The chain combines TRBV29-1 with TRBJ2-3, with D maybe TRBD2 (6 bases). The CDR3 loop spans 14 amino acids. The ends were cut back, 6 bases at V and 1 base at J, with 14 bases in the middle. CDR1 SQVTM and CDR2 ANQGSEA come from the germline V gene.

V is TRBV27 and J is TRBJ2-7; TRBD2 matches 7 bases. Germline V gene sequence: CDR1 MNHEY, CDR2 SMNVEV (reference sequence). The CDR3 is 14 amino acids. The trim removed 6 bases at V and 2 bases at J, leaving 7 bases unmatched. The CDR3 loop is CASSRPGLPYEQYF. The CDR3 region has the DNA TGTGCCAGCAGCAGACCGGGACTACCCTACGAGCAGTACTTC.

There are a few counts of this clonotype. The chain employs TRBV11-3 and TRBJ2-7, with 8 bases identical to TRBD2. The assigned J gene may be wrong: the sequence end matches TRBJ2-5 better. The CDR3 is 16 residues long. CDR1 and CDR2 from the germline V gene are SGHNT and YENEEA. The CDR3 DNA reads TGTGCCAGCAGCTTAGGTTTGGCGGGGGGCTGGGAGACCCAGTACTTC. Translation: CASSLGLAGGWETQYF.

V and J are TRBV5-1 and TRBJ2-4, with a tentative D call TRBD2 (6 bases). CDR1 is SGHRS and CDR2 is YFSETQ in the germline V gene. The CDR3 is 17 residues long. Trimming removed 2 bases at V and 1 base at J, with 16 bases between. CDR3 bases: TGCGCCAGCAGCTTTGATTCGGGGGAGACGGCCAAAAACATTCAGTACTTC. Translating gives CASSFDSGETAKNIQYF.

This clonotype was picked up a small number of times. This chain connects TRBV6-2 or TRBV6-3 to TRBJ2-7; D is uncertain. The CDR3 extends over 13 amino acids. Germline CDR1 is MNHEY and CDR2 is SVGEGT. Trimming pared 6 bases from V and 1 base from J, leaving 10 bases between. CDR3 sequence reads: CASRKDLSYEQYF. In DNA form, the CDR3 reads TGTGCCAGCAGAAAAGACCTATCCTACGAGCAGTACTTC.

The gene calls are TRBV6-5 and TRBJ2-5, with TRBD1 matching over 7 bases. The CDR3 contains 14 residues. V gave up 6 bases and J gave up 5 bases; unmatched junction bases: 9. Per germline, CDR1 MNHEY and CDR2 SVGAGI. CDR3 sequence reads: CASSSTGVEETQYF. CDR3 nucleotide sequence: TGTGCCAGCAGCTCAACAGGGGTCGAGGAGACCCAGTACTTC.

This chain joins TRBV4-2 and TRBJ2-3; TRBD2 matches at 12 bases. The CDR3 length is 16 residues. V lost 4 bases to trimming and J lost 4 bases; unmatched junction nucleotides: 6. The germline V gene encodes CDR1 LGHNA and CDR2 YNFKEQ. CDR3 region: CASSPLAGGVADTQYF. CDR3 DNA: TGTGCCAGCAGCCCCCTAGCGGGGGGGGTGGCAGATACGCAGTATTTT.

This clonotype has only a few counts. The chain combines TRBV5-1 with TRBJ2-1, with 10 bases lining up with TRBD2. V was pared by 4 bases and J by 4 bases, with 11 bases of the junction left unmatched. The CDR3 runs to 17 residues. Germline CDR1 reads SGHRS; CDR2 reads YFSETQ. CDR3 coding DNA: TGCGCCAGCAGCGATCGGACTCTAGCGGGAGCTTACAATGAGCAGTTCTTC. Encoded protein: CASSDRTLAGAYNEQFF. Drawing the rest from reference TRBV5-1 and TRBJ2-1, the complete variable domain is KAGVTQTPRYLIKTRGQQVTLSCSPISGHRSVSWYQQTPGQGLQFLFEYFSETQRNKGNFPGRFSGRQFSNSRSEMNVSTLELGDSALYLCASSDRTLAGAYNEQFFGPGTRLTVL.

The rearrangement links TRBV24-1 to TRBJ2-1; 7 bases align to TRBD1. The CDR3 spans 15 residues. Germline assignment: CDR1 KGHDR and CDR2 SFDVKD. The J segment lost 5 bases and the V segment lost 7 bases, leaving 10 bases of the junction unmatched. CDR3: CATSDGGQTHNEQFF. The CDR3 region has the DNA TGTGCCACCAGCGATGGGGGACAGACCCACAATGAGCAGTTCTTC.

This chain links TRBV20-1 with TRBJ2-3; a possible D gene is TRBD1 (5 bases). CDR3 size: 13 residues. Trimming cost V 6 bases and J 1 base, with 11 bases left between them. Germline V gives CDR1 DFQATT, CDR2 SNEGSKA (reference sequence). The CDR3 loop is CSADKARTDTQYF. The CDR3 DNA sequence: TGCAGTGCGGACAAGGCCCGCACAGATACGCAGTATTTT.

The sample holds a few counts of this clonotype. V and J are TRBV6-5 and TRBJ2-6; 7 nucleotides agree with TRBD2. The germline CDR1 and CDR2 sequences are MNHEY and SVGAGI. V lost 8 bases, J lost 4 bases, and 2 bases stayed unmatched. The CDR3 runs 13 residues. The CDR3 DNA sequence: TGTGCCAGCGGGGGAGGGGGGGCCAACGTCCTGACTTTC. It codes for CASGGGGANVLTF.

This clonotype was picked up a small number of times. One junction end does not reproduce the germline sequence, and a read error may be involved. As DNA, the CDR3 is TGTGCCGGCAGCTTAGCAGGGTCCGAAACACCCCTCCACTTT. Translating gives CAGSLAGSETPLHF. This rearrangement joins TRBV7-3 to TRBJ1-6; TRBD1 is a possible D gene (5 bases). Germline V lookup: CDR1 SGHTA, CDR2 FQGTGA. The CDR3 has 14 residues.

The chain joins TRBV4-3 to TRBJ2-1; D is uncertain. Trimming took 2 bases from V and 8 from J, leaving 7 bases between them. Germline CDR1 is LGHNA and CDR2 is YSLEER. The CDR3 runs to 12 residues. CDR3: CASSQRYDEQFF. DNA for the CDR3: TGCGCCAGCAGCCAAAGGTACGATGAGCAGTTCTTC.

The chain is built from TRBV10-1 and TRBJ2-3; 9 positions match TRBD2. With V trimmed by 5 bases and J by 7 bases, 7 bases remained unmatched. This CDR3 is built from 14 residues. Germline V gene lookup returns CDR1 WNHNN and CDR2 SYGVQD (reference sequence). DNA of the CDR3: TGCGCCAGCAGTTTGAATAGCGGGAGAAATACGCAGTATTTT. Its translation: CASSLNSGRNTQYF.

This clonotype was picked up a small number of times. The chain joins TRBV20-1 to TRBJ2-7; 10 bases match TRBD2. The CDR3 sequence is 17 residues long. The V gene's germline CDR1 is DFQATT and CDR2 SNEGSKA (reference sequence). V shed 3 bases and J 7 bases; nucleotides not matched to a gene: 18. The DNA for the CDR3 is TGCAGTGCTAGGAGTCTAGCGGGGGACCTCCGGCATCCGGAGCAGTACTTC. This codes for CSARSLAGDLRHPEQYF.

This clonotype occurred a few times. J is TRBJ2-1 and V is TRBV9; the D gene is possibly TRBD2 (5 bases). Germline CDR1 is SGDLS and CDR2 is YYNGEE. The CDR3 loop spans 13 amino acids. Between the trimmed V and J ends, which lost 2 bases and 8 bases, there was a span of 11 bases. CDR3 region: CASSVGLPDEQFF. CDR3 in DNA: TGTGCCAGCAGCGTTGGACTTCCCGATGAGCAGTTCTTC.

In regard to this clonotype: Mismatch with germline at one junction end may stem from a read error. The chain uses TRBV5-1 and TRBJ2-3, with a possible D match to TRBD2 (5 bases). Germline V CDR1 and CDR2: SGHRS, YFSETQ. This CDR3 comprises 15 residues. CDR3 region: CVSSLTRESADTQYF. CDR3 bases: TGCGTCAGCAGCTTGACGAGGGAGAGCGCAGATACGCAGTATTTT. The full variable domain, with the rest looked up from reference TRBV5-1 and TRBJ2-3, is KAGVTQTPRYLIKTRGQQVTLSCSPISGHRSVSWYQQTPGQGLQFLFEYFSETQRNKGNFPGRFSGRQFSNSRSEMNVSTLELGDSALYLCVSSLTRESADTQYFGPGTRLTVL.

The sample holds one count of this clonotype. This chain links TRBV12-5 with TRBJ2-4; TRBD2 is a possible D gene (5 bases). TRBJ2-7 matches the DNA end more closely, so the J call is doubtful. The CDR3 totals 15 residues. Germline CDR1 LGHNT, CDR2 FRNRAP. Written as DNA, the CDR3 is TGTGCTAGTGGTTTGAGCGGACTGGCCGTACTCGAGCAGTACTTC. This gives the protein CASGLSGLAVLEQYF.

This clonotype was picked up a small number of times. The chain is built from TRBV7-2 and TRBJ2-3; 7 bases line up with TRBD2. Germline trimming cut 1 base from V and 2 bases from J; bases unmatched to any gene: 6. This CDR3 is 16 amino acids long. CDR1 and CDR2 from the germline V gene are SGHTA and FQGNSA. CDR3 nucleotides: TGTGCCAGCAGCTTAGTAGGCGGGGGAGTCACAGATACGCAGTATTTT. As protein: CASSLVGGGVTDTQYF.

The rearrangement uses TRBV12-3 or TRBV12-4 and TRBJ2-1; 9 bases line up with TRBD2. V was pared by 7 bases and J by 4 bases, with 5 bases of the junction left unmatched. The CDR3 consists of 14 residues. The CDR3 DNA is TGTGCCAGCACCTCTAGCGGGGATTACAATGAGCAGTTCTTC. Its protein is CASTSSGDYNEQFF.

The gene calls are TRBV5-1 and TRBJ2-7; D is unclear. From germline, CDR1 is SGHRS and CDR2 YFSETQ. V lost 5 bases and J lost 3, with 18 bases in between. The CDR3 has 15 amino acids. The CDR3 region has the DNA TGCGCCAGCAGGCCGCTGCCTTCTACCAACTACGAGCAGTACTTC. Encoded protein: CASRPLPSTNYEQYF.

This chain links TRBV11-2 with TRBJ2-3; unclear D gene. V shed 3 bases and J shed 1 base, with 8 bases lying between them. Looked up from germline, CDR1 is SGHAT and CDR2 is FQNNGV. The CDR3 consists of 14 residues. In DNA, the CDR3 is TGTGCCAGCAGCTTTCGACCGGGCACAGATACGCAGTATTTT. As protein: CASSFRPGTDTQYF. Supplemented by reference TRBV11-2 and TRBJ2-3, the full variable domain reads EAGVAQSPRYKIIEKRQSVAFWCNPISGHATLYWYQQILGQGPKLLIQFQNNGVVDDSQLPKDRFSAERLKGVDSTLKIQPAKLEDSAVYLCASSFRPGTDTQYFGPGTRLTVL.